Listed below are T cell receptor beta chains from one sample, sequenced in a study of blood T cell repertoires in COVID-19. Libraries were prepared by immunoSEQ multiplex PCR; TCRdb keeps only in-frame clonotypes and omits some of them. The data contain 270,000 or so clones, 70% to 90% of them singletons. Sequencing was carried out using PBMCs or T cells enriched from blood (not recorded which). The receptors were sampled from a woman between 45 and 60 years old who had been exposed to COVID-19. CDR3s include the opening cysteine and the closing phenylalanine or tryptophan. The order of the fields is CDR3 DNA, CDR3 protein, V gene, J gene, clone size, D gene. D genes are given only for firm matches. Expanded clones get a size class; other rows say once, few or many, or leave the size out.

cdr3_nt: TGTGCCAGCAGTGATCCCCCAGGGACCTACGAGCAGTACTTC; cdr3_aa: CASSDPPGTYEQYF; v_call: TRBV2; j_call: TRBJ2-7; clone_size: .; d_call: .
cdr3_nt: TGCGCCAGCAGTTCTAAAGAGACCCAGTACTTC; cdr3_aa: CASSSKETQYF; v_call: TRBV23-1; j_call: TRBJ2-5; clone_size: .; d_call: .
cdr3_nt: TGTGCCAGCAGCGGGGGAGACACAGCTAGTTGGATGAGAAACACCATATATTTT; cdr3_aa: CASSGGDTASWMRNTIYF; v_call: TRBV9; j_call: TRBJ1-3; clone_size: .; d_call: .
cdr3_nt: TGTGCCAGCAGCCAAGGAGTAGGACTAGCAAATGAGCAGTTCTTC; cdr3_aa: CASSQGVGLANEQFF; v_call: TRBV3-1/TRBV3-2; j_call: TRBJ2-1; clone_size: .; d_call: TRBD2
cdr3_nt: TGTGCCAGCTCACCAGGACTAGCGGGGGGCACAGATACGCAGTATTTT; cdr3_aa: CASSPGLAGGTDTQYF; v_call: TRBV18; j_call: TRBJ2-3; clone_size: .; d_call: TRBD2
cdr3_nt: TGCGCCAGCAGCTTTAGCGGGGGGGCATACGAGCAGTACTTC; cdr3_aa: CASSFSGGAYEQYF; v_call: TRBV5-1; j_call: TRBJ2-7; clone_size: .; d_call: TRBD2
cdr3_nt: TGTGCCAGCAGCTTGAACAGGAACTATGGCTACACCTTC; cdr3_aa: CASSLNRNYGYTF; v_call: TRBV5-8; j_call: TRBJ1-2; clone_size: .; d_call: .
cdr3_nt: TGTGCCAGCAGCCTTGCAGGGGGCGATACCGGGGAGCTGTTTTTT; cdr3_aa: CASSLAGGDTGELFF; v_call: TRBV7-9; j_call: TRBJ2-2; clone_size: few; d_call: TRBD1
cdr3_nt: TGCGCCAGCAGCTTACGCGGGTTCAGCACAGATACGCAGTATTTT; cdr3_aa: CASSLRGFSTDTQYF; v_call: TRBV5-1; j_call: TRBJ2-3; clone_size: .; d_call: .
cdr3_nt: TGTGCCAGCAGCCAAGAAGGTAACAGGGCCTCTGAAGCTTTCTTT; cdr3_aa: CASSQEGNRASEAFF; v_call: TRBV4-2; j_call: TRBJ1-1; clone_size: .; d_call: .
cdr3_nt: TGCGCCAGCAGACAGCCTGATAACTATGGCTACACCTTC; cdr3_aa: CASRQPDNYGYTF; v_call: TRBV10-2; j_call: TRBJ1-2; clone_size: once; d_call: .
cdr3_nt: TGTGCCAGCAGTCCGTACAGTCCCACTGAAGCTTTCTTT; cdr3_aa: CASSPYSPTEAFF; v_call: TRBV28; j_call: TRBJ1-1; clone_size: .; d_call: .
cdr3_nt: TGTGCCACCAGCAGAGATAAAGGTCAGGGGAGTGAAAAACTGTTTTTT; cdr3_aa: CATSRDKGQGSEKLFF; v_call: TRBV15; j_call: TRBJ1-4; clone_size: few; d_call: .
cdr3_nt: TGTGCCAGCTCACCGAGGGGGACAGGGGCTGGCAATGAGCAGTTCTTC; cdr3_aa: CASSPRGTGAGNEQFF; v_call: TRBV18; j_call: TRBJ2-1; clone_size: .; d_call: TRBD1
cdr3_nt: TGTGCCAGCAGCTTCGACAGGGGGATAGCCTACGAGCAGTACTTC; cdr3_aa: CASSFDRGIAYEQYF; v_call: TRBV7-9; j_call: TRBJ2-7; clone_size: once; d_call: TRBD1
cdr3_nt: TGTGCCAGCAGCCCTAGAACACTCGGCACAGATACGCAGTATTTT; cdr3_aa: CASSPRTLGTDTQYF; v_call: TRBV5-8; j_call: TRBJ2-3; clone_size: .; d_call: .
cdr3_nt: TGCAGTGCTAACACTGGAAACACCATATATTTT; cdr3_aa: CSANTGNTIYF; v_call: TRBV20-1; j_call: TRBJ1-3; clone_size: few; d_call: .
cdr3_nt: TGTGCCAGCACCCCACTGACAGGGGGCATCTACGAGCAGTACTTC; cdr3_aa: CASTPLTGGIYEQYF; v_call: TRBV6-5; j_call: TRBJ2-7; clone_size: few; d_call: TRBD1
cdr3_nt: TGTGCCAGCAGCTTGGGTGTGACGGGGAGGGAGACCCAGTACTTC; cdr3_aa: CASSLGVTGRETQYF; v_call: TRBV5-6; j_call: TRBJ2-5; clone_size: .; d_call: .
cdr3_nt: TGTGCCAGTAGTATAGGGACAGGGAGCTACGAGCAGTACTTC; cdr3_aa: CASSIGTGSYEQYF; v_call: TRBV19; j_call: TRBJ2-7; clone_size: .; d_call: TRBD1
cdr3_nt: TGTGCCAGTAGTATGGTGGCTAGCGGGGGGTACAATGAGCAGTTCTTC; cdr3_aa: CASSMVASGGYNEQFF; v_call: TRBV19; j_call: TRBJ2-1; clone_size: .; d_call: TRBD2
cdr3_nt: TGCGCCAGCAGCTTGGCCCCGTCAGATACGCAGTATTTT; cdr3_aa: CASSLAPSDTQYF; v_call: TRBV5-1; j_call: TRBJ2-3; clone_size: once; d_call: .
cdr3_nt: TGCGCCAGCAGCTTCGCGGGGGGTCTCACAGATACGCAGTATTTT; cdr3_aa: CASSFAGGLTDTQYF; v_call: TRBV5-1; j_call: TRBJ2-3; clone_size: .; d_call: TRBD2
cdr3_nt: TGTGCCAGCAGTCCCGACAGGGCCAGCTCTGGAAACACCATATATTTT; cdr3_aa: CASSPDRASSGNTIYF; v_call: TRBV27; j_call: TRBJ1-3; clone_size: .; d_call: TRBD1
cdr3_nt: TGCGCCAGCAGCCAAGCCAGGCATGGAAACACCATATATTTT; cdr3_aa: CASSQARHGNTIYF; v_call: TRBV4-3; j_call: TRBJ1-3; clone_size: .; d_call: .
cdr3_nt: TGTGCCATCAGTCTGGACAGTTATGGCTACACCTTC; cdr3_aa: CAISLDSYGYTF; v_call: TRBV10-3; j_call: TRBJ1-2; clone_size: once; d_call: .
cdr3_nt: TGTGCCAGCTCTTCCACAGGGGACACTGAAGCTTTCTTT; cdr3_aa: CASSSTGDTEAFF; v_call: TRBV25-1; j_call: TRBJ1-1; clone_size: large; d_call: TRBD1
cdr3_nt: TGTGCCAGCACCAAAGGGGTAGGGGAGCAGTACTTC; cdr3_aa: CASTKGVGEQYF; v_call: TRBV6-5; j_call: TRBJ2-7; clone_size: once; d_call: .